A single sample is the source of the 32 T cell receptor beta chains below, sequenced in a study of T cell responses to AZD1222 COVID-19 vaccine. The repertoire was sequenced with immunoSEQ multiplex PCR; TCRdb's copy has only in-frame clones and lacks some. The sample consists of more than 100,000 clones, about 88% of them appearing once. The material sequenced was peripheral blood, taken on day 0 of AZD1222 vaccination. The source is an adult in good health.

The chain uses TRBV14 and TRBJ2-1; a possible D gene is TRBD1 (6 bases). The CDR3 is 14 amino acids. The V and J ends lost 4 bases and 15 bases respectively, with 22 bases between them. The germline V gene encodes CDR1 SGHDN and CDR2 FVKESK. The chain's CDR3 is CASSRSSVGTNTFF. The CDR3 nucleotides are TGTGCCAGCAGCCGATCAAGCGTCGGGACAAACACGTTCTTC.

This chain connects TRBV6-5 to TRBJ1-5; perhaps TRBD1 as D (5 bases). The CDR3 has 13 residues. V was clipped by 6 bases and J by 3 bases, with 9 bases between them. The germline V gene has CDR1 MNHEY and CDR2 SVGAGI. Here the CDR3 DNA reads TGTGCCAGCAGGTTGGGGACCAATCAGCCCCAGCATTTT. This encodes CASRLGTNQPQHF.

The chain is built from TRBV14 and TRBJ2-1, with D possibly being TRBD2 (5 bases). The V and J ends lost 1 base and 0 bases respectively, with 25 bases between them. This CDR3 region has 21 residues. CDR1 SGHDN and CDR2 FVKESK come from the germline V gene. DNA of the CDR3: TGTGCCAGCAGCCAAGCTGTGTGGAGGACCCTCTCTTCGAGCTCCTACAATGAGCAGTTCTTC. Its protein is CASSQAVWRTLSSSSYNEQFF.

CDR3 DNA sequence: TGTGCCAGCAGACCTGGGACAGGGGGCTACACCGGGGAGCTGTTTTTT. It yields the protein CASRPGTGGYTGELFF. This rearrangement joins TRBV7-9 to TRBJ2-2; 12 nucleotides align to TRBD1. V lost 6 bases to trimming and J lost 3 bases; unmatched junction nucleotides: 5. Germline V CDR1 and CDR2: SEHNR, FQNEAQ (reference sequence). The CDR3 runs 16 residues.

This rearrangement joins TRBV16 to TRBJ2-7; 9 nucleotides line up with TRBD1. This CDR3 spans 18 amino acids. The V gene's germline CDR1 is KGHSY and CDR2 FQNENV. J was trimmed by 5 bases and V by 6 bases; bases with no gene match: 20. CDR3 bases: TGTGCCAGCAGTAGTGGCCCCCTAACAGGGGGCGCCGGCCACGAGCAGTACTTC. Translation: CASSSGPLTGGAGHEQYF.

CDR3 loop: CASSGDGYEQYF. The DNA for the CDR3 is TGTGCCAGCAGCGGGGACGGTTACGAGCAGTACTTC. V gene TRBV9 combines with J gene TRBJ2-7; tentatively, D is TRBD1 or TRBD2 (5 bases each). Germline-derived CDR1 and CDR2 are SGDLS and YYNGEE. This CDR3 has 12 residues. V dropped 3 bases and J dropped 4 bases, with 8 bases sitting between them.

This clone was recorded once. The chain links TRBV5-5 to TRBJ2-7; weak D call: TRBD2 (6 bases). The CDR3 covers 15 residues. Between the trimmed V and J ends, which lost 4 bases and 4 bases, there was a span of 18 bases. In germline, CDR1 is SGHKS, CDR2 YYEKEE (reference sequence). CDR3 nucleotide sequence: TGTGCCAGCAGCCCGGACACATGGAGGGTTTACGAGCAGTACTTC. Residues: CASSPDTWRVYEQYF.

The J gene is TRBJ1-5, the V gene TRBV4-1; TRBD1 matches 7 bases. CDR1 and CDR2 (germline): MGHRA, YSYEKL. The CDR3 loop spans 17 amino acids. Trimming cost V 4 bases and J 9 bases; bases outside gene matches: 18. CDR3 amino acids: CASSLTSGTAISRPQHF. The CDR3 coding sequence is TGCGCCAGCAGCCTTACCTCCGGGACAGCCATAAGTCGGCCCCAGCATTTT.

The chain couples TRBV28 to TRBJ2-7; TRBD1 is a possible D gene (5 bases). V lost 3 bases and J lost 6, with 6 bases in between. The CDR3 is 11 residues long. Germline lookup yields CDR1 MDHEN and CDR2 SYDVKM. CDR3 DNA: TGTGCCAGCAGTTTCGACAGCGAGCAGTACTTC. Protein: CASSFDSEQYF.

There are a few counts of this clone. The DNA of the CDR3 is TGTGCCAGCAGATCGGGGCTGAACACTGAAGCTTTCTTT. It encodes CASRSGLNTEAFF. The rearrangement joins TRBV27 to TRBJ1-1, with D possibly matching TRBD1 (5 bases). Trimming cost V 6 bases and J 0 bases, with 8 bases left between them. CDR1 and CDR2 (germline): MNHEY, SMNVEV (reference sequence). The CDR3 contains 13 residues.

The V gene is TRBV5-8, the J gene TRBJ1-3; a weak D match, TRBD1 (5 bases). The CDR3 consists of 15 residues. The germline V gene has CDR1 SGHTS and CDR2 YDEGEE. V was pared by 4 bases and J by 0 bases, with 11 bases between. Here the CDR3 reads CASSPPGGSGNTIYF. Here the CDR3 DNA reads TGTGCCAGCAGCCCCCCCGGGGGCTCTGGAAACACCATATATTTT.

Only one count was recorded for this clone. The chain carries TRBV6-4 and TRBJ2-7; 12 bases fit TRBD2. The CDR3 consists of 15 residues. The germline CDR1 and CDR2 sequences are MRHNA and SNTAGT. The V and J ends lost 7 bases and 5 bases, in that order; junction bases with no gene match: 9. In DNA, the CDR3 is TGTGCCAGCATTCGGACTAGCGGGGCCCGGGACGAGCAGTACTTC. It yields the protein CASIRTSGARDEQYF.

The chain combines TRBV7-9 with TRBJ1-1; D unclear. Germline values: CDR1 SEHNR, CDR2 FQNEAQ (reference sequence). The CDR3 consists of 12 residues. With 3 bases removed from V and 4 bases from J, the gap between germline ends came to 6 bases. CDR3 sequence: CASSLSITEAFF. CDR3 bases: TGTGCCAGCAGCTTGTCGATCACTGAAGCTTTCTTT.

The chain is built from TRBV6-5 and TRBJ1-1; TRBD1 is a possible D gene (6 bases). V gave up 5 bases and J gave up 5 bases, with 12 bases separating them. CDR3 length equals 13 residues. Germline V gene lookup returns CDR1 MNHEY and CDR2 SVGAGI. DNA of the CDR3: TGTGCCAGCAGTCAGGGGCGAGAGACTGAAGCTTTCTTT. This codes for CASSQGRETEAFF.

The rearrangement uses TRBV6-5 and TRBJ2-5; no clear D gene. V shed 2 bases and J shed 5 bases, with 3 bases lying between them. Germline loops: CDR1 MNHEY, CDR2 SVGAGI. The CDR3 runs to 11 residues. In nucleotides, the CDR3 is TGTGCCAGCAGTTACGTCGAGACCCAGTACTTC. It is translated as CASSYVETQYF.

V usage is TRBV4-1 and J usage is TRBJ2-3, with D hard to call. Germline V lookup: CDR1 MGHRA, CDR2 YSYEKL. The V end lost 2 bases, the J end lost 6 bases, and 9 bases lay between the germline ends. This CDR3 has 13 amino acids. The CDR3: CASSQNVYDTQYF. In DNA form, the CDR3 reads TGCGCCAGCAGCCAAAACGTATACGATACGCAGTATTTT.

The gene calls are TRBV11-3 and TRBJ2-2, with TRBD2 matching 12 bases. V gave up 2 bases and J gave up 3 bases; unmatched junction bases: 13. Germline V lookup: CDR1 SGHNT, CDR2 YENEEA. This CDR3 is 20 amino acids long. The CDR3 DNA reads as TGTGCCAGCAGCTTAAACGTTCGACTAGCGGGAGTGAGGGACACCGGGGAGCTGTTTTTT. Translating it yields CASSLNVRLAGVRDTGELFF.

The chain links TRBV2 to TRBJ2-7; TRBD1 agrees at 11 bases. Germline V gene sequence: CDR1 SNHLY, CDR2 FYNNEI. With V trimmed by 7 bases and J by 2 bases, 10 bases remained unmatched. CDR3 length equals 16 residues. DNA of the CDR3: TGTGCCAGCACGAATCCCAAGGGACAGGGGGCCTACGAGCAGTACTTC. Its translation is CASTNPKGQGAYEQYF.

This chain uses TRBV9 with TRBJ1-2; the match to TRBD1 covers 8 bases. The CDR3 covers 15 residues. J was trimmed by 4 bases and V by 3 bases; bases with no gene match: 8. CDR1 is SGDLS and CDR2 is YYNGEE in the germline V gene. CDR3 region: CASSDPRDRPYGYTF. The CDR3 nucleotides read TGTGCCAGCAGCGACCCTCGGGACAGGCCCTATGGCTACACCTTC.

V is TRBV4-2 and J is TRBJ2-5; TRBD1 agrees at 8 bases. V shed 0 bases and J 4 bases; nucleotides not matched to a gene: 7. This CDR3 region has 16 residues. In germline, CDR1 is LGHNA, CDR2 YNFKEQ. Written as DNA, the CDR3 is TGTGCCAGCAGCCAAGATTGGCAGGGGGCCCTAGAGACCCAGTACTTC. Protein product: CASSQDWQGALETQYF.

The J gene is TRBJ2-5, the V gene TRBV18; D gene ambiguous. The germline gives CDR1 KGHSH, CDR2 LQKENI. V was trimmed by 0 bases and J by 5 bases, leaving 7 bases between them. The CDR3 loop spans 13 amino acids. The CDR3 region has the DNA TGTGCCAGCTCACCACCGGGGTGGGAGACCCAGTACTTC. It yields the protein CASSPPGWETQYF.

The genes are TRBV6-2 or TRBV6-3 and TRBJ1-2; maybe TRBD1 (5 bases). The V end lost 6 bases, the J end lost 4 bases, and 12 bases lay between the germline ends. Looked up from germline, CDR1 is MNHEY and CDR2 is SVGEGT. This CDR3 spans 13 amino acids. The DNA of the CDR3 is TGTGCCAGCAGCCCCGGGGCAGGCTATGGCTACACCTTC. Its protein is CASSPGAGYGYTF.

The chain employs TRBV6-5 and TRBJ2-1, with D possibly being TRBD1 or TRBD2 (5 bases each). Trimming took 3 bases from V and 8 from J, leaving 11 bases between them. CDR1 is MNHEY, CDR2 SVGAGI, per germline. The CDR3 is 13 amino acids. The CDR3 protein is CASSYGGGYEQFF. Written as DNA, the CDR3 is TGTGCCAGCAGTTATGGGGGTGGGTATGAGCAGTTCTTC.

The CDR3 nucleotides read TGTGCCAGCAGCCAAAGTGATGGGCAGGTATATGGCTACACCTTC. Amino acids: CASSQSDGQVYGYTF. This chain links TRBV3-1 (or the pseudogene TRBV3-2) with TRBJ1-2; D ambiguous. The CDR3 runs to 15 residues. Germline V CDR1 and CDR2: LGHDT, YNNKEL (reference sequence). Trimming shortened V by 2 bases and J by 5 bases, and 15 bases separated the two germline ends.

This clone was detected only once. J is TRBJ2-2 and V is TRBV7-2; a possible D gene is TRBD2 (5 bases). Germline CDR1 reads SGHTA; CDR2 reads FQGNSA. V was cut by 5 bases and J by 5 bases, with 18 bases left in between. The CDR3 has 16 residues. CDR3 nucleotide sequence: TGTGCCAGCAGCCCCCAGTCTGCTAGCAGAACCGGGGAGCTGTTTTTT. This sequence encodes CASSPQSASRTGELFF.

This clone was seen just once. A junction end diverges from the germline sequence, so it may reflect a read error. The J gene is TRBJ2-1, the V gene TRBV6-5, with D unclear. CDR3 length equals 13 residues. Germline V lookup: CDR1 MNHEY, CDR2 SVGAGI. CDR3 protein: CASSYSGPGRQLF. The DNA of the CDR3 is TGTGCCAGCAGTTACTCAGGACCCGGTCGGCAGCTCTTC.

The chain employs TRBV4-3 and TRBJ2-1, with 7 positions matching TRBD2. The CDR3 is made up of 19 amino acids. Germline CDR1 is LGHNA and CDR2 is YSLEER. V dropped 4 bases and J dropped 0; count of bases not matched to a gene: 15. The CDR3 sequence is CASSRSSGRLLSSYNEQFF. CDR3 nucleotide sequence: TGCGCCAGCAGCCGCTCTAGCGGCCGTCTTCTCAGCTCCTACAATGAGCAGTTCTTC.

The V call is TRBV24-1, the J call TRBJ2-2; D call uncertain. The CDR3 has 14 amino acids. CDR1 and CDR2 (germline): KGHDR, SFDVKD. The germline V and J ends were trimmed by 4 bases and 2 bases, with 7 bases remaining between them. The CDR3 DNA sequence: TGTGCCACCAGTGACTACAGTAACACCGGGGAGCTGTTTTTT. Translation: CATSDYSNTGELFF.

This chain uses TRBV6-1 with TRBJ1-1, with D uncertain. CDR3 size: 14 residues. Germline CDR1 is MNHNS and CDR2 is SASEGT. V was cut by 1 base and J by 1 base, with 7 bases left in between. The CDR3 DNA reads as TGTGCCAGCAGTGAAGGACGGAAGAACACTGAAGCTTTCTTT. Its translation is CASSEGRKNTEAFF.

This clone has a count of ten or more. CDR3 DNA sequence: TGTGCCAGCAGCCTGAACGACAGGGACCAGCCCCAGCATTTT. The encoded protein is CASSLNDRDQPQHF. The chain combines TRBV5-4 with TRBJ1-5; 7 nucleotides align to TRBD1. This CDR3 has 14 residues. V trimming: 4 bases; J trimming: 7 bases; junction bases outside the gene matches: 8. The germline V gene has CDR1 SGHNT and CDR2 YYREEE (reference sequence).

The chain employs TRBV19 and TRBJ2-7; weak D call: TRBD2 (6 bases). In germline, CDR1 is LNHDA, CDR2 SQIVND (reference sequence). V was pared by 6 bases and J by 6 bases, with 18 bases between. CDR3 length: 14 residues. The CDR3 region has the DNA TGTGCCAGTAGCAAGAGAACTAGCTTCGGCGAGCAGTACTTC. Translation gives CASSKRTSFGEQYF.

V is TRBV5-1 and J is TRBJ1-6, with 8 nucleotides matching TRBD1. Germline V gene data show CDR1 as SGHRS and CDR2 as YFSETQ. V lost 0 bases to trimming and J lost 8 bases; unmatched junction nucleotides: 7. There are 16 residues in the CDR3. CDR3 nucleotide sequence: TGCGCCAGCAGCTTGGGGACAGGGATGGGCCATTCACCCCTCCACTTT. This sequence encodes CASSLGTGMGHSPLHF.